A selection of T cell receptor beta chains follows, all from one sample in a study of CD4 and CD8 cells across lung adenocarcinoma regions. TCRdb fed the PCR reads into MiXCR, producing one record per CDR3 protein. The sample lists nearly 11,000 distinct CDR3 sequences; 59% were seen once. The sequenced material came from CD8+ T cells from the margin of a lung tumor. The origin of the receptors is a male donor with lung adenocarcinoma. The CD4 and CD8 labels of this study may be unreliable. CDR3s include the opening cysteine and the closing phenylalanine or tryptophan. The order of the fields is D gene, J gene, V gene, clone size, CDR3 DNA, CDR3 protein. The D gene is left open where the match is weak. Only part of the rows carry a size: once, few, many, or a class if the clone is expanded.

TRBD2 | TRBJ2-7 | TRBV7-2 | - | TGTGCCAGCAGCTTAGGGGGGGGACCTTACGAGCAGTACTTC | CASSLGGGPYEQYF
- | TRBJ2-5 | TRBV5-1 | few | TGCGCCAGCAGCTCCCAGGGACTCTACTTCCAAGAGACCCAGTACTTC | CASSSQGLYFQETQYF
TRBD1 | TRBJ2-1 | TRBV6-1 | once | TGTGCCAGCAGCTCCACCACAGGGGCGAATGAGCAGTTCTTC | CASSSTTGANEQFF
- | TRBJ2-5 | TRBV27 | - | TGTGCCAGCAGTCCAAACCCGGGGCTCGCGGGCCGGGACCAAGAGACCCAGTACTTC | CASSPNPGLAGRDQETQYF
- | TRBJ2-5 | TRBV10-3 | - | TGTGCGGGGAGCCGGGGCCTTGACGCAGATACCCAGTACTTC | CAGSRGLDADTQYF
TRBD1 | TRBJ2-2 | TRBV6-1 | once | TGTGCCAGCAAGACAGGGTTAGGACGCACAGAGGCGCTGTTTTTT | CASKTGLGRTEALFF
- | TRBJ2-5 | TRBV12-3/TRBV12-4 | - | TGTGCCAGCAGTCCCACGGGCCCCGGACGGGGAGAGACCCAGTACTTC | CASSPTGPGRGETQYF
- | TRBJ1-1 | TRBV6-5 | - | TGTGCCAGCAGTTACGGGTTCGGTAGGGTCCACACGAGCGGTAACACTGAAGCTTTCTTT | CASSYGFGRVHTSGNTEAFF
- | TRBJ1-2 | TRBV6-1 | - | TGTGCCAGCAGGGAGGATGGCTACACCTTC | CASREDGYTF
- | TRBJ2-1 | TRBV6-5 | many | TGTGCCAGCAGTTCGGATAGTGCAGGGCCGTTCTTC | CASSSDSAGPFF
- | TRBJ2-7 | TRBV6-1 | - | TGTGCCAGCAGTCCAACGAGGACGGGTAACTACGAGCAGTACTTC | CASSPTRTGNYEQYF
TRBD1 | TRBJ1-2 | TRBV5-1 | - | TGCGCCAGCAGCTCTACAGGGGGCCCGAACTATGGCTACACCTTC | CASSSTGGPNYGYTF
TRBD2 | TRBJ2-3 | TRBV12-3/TRBV12-4 | many | TGTGCCAGCAGTCTCCGACTAGCGGTCCCGGGGGATACGCAGTATTTT | CASSLRLAVPGDTQYF
TRBD2 | TRBJ2-3 | TRBV12-3/TRBV12-4 | - | TGTGCCAGCAGTTTCGCCAGCGGGAGATCGGCAGATGCGCAGTATTTC | CASSFASGRSADAQYF
- | TRBJ2-4 | TRBV10-1 | few | TGCGCCAGCACAACGGACAGCCTAAGCCTAGCCAAAAACATTCAGTACTTC | CASTTDSLSLAKNIQYF
- | TRBJ2-1 | TRBV20-1 | - | TGCAGTGCTAGAACCACTTGGGGGTGGGGGAACAATGAGCAGTTCTTC | CSARTTWGWGNNEQFF
- | TRBJ2-3 | TRBV6-5 | - | TGTGCCAGCAGTTACTTCCGCACAGATACGCAGTATTTT | CASSYFRTDTQYF
TRBD2 | TRBJ2-1 | TRBV20-1 | few | TGCAGTGCCACAGGAAGGGGATTCGGGACTAGCGGGGGGCATGAGCAGTTCTTC | CSATGRGFGTSGGHEQFF
- | TRBJ1-5 | TRBV27 | - | TGTGCCAGCAGTTTAGGTGGGTACGGTAATCAGCCCCAGCATTTT | CASSLGGYGNQPQHF
- | TRBJ2-1 | TRBV6-1 | few | TGTGCCAGCGGCCCCTCTAGCAACTACAATGAGCAGTTCTTC | CASGPSSNYNEQFF
TRBD2 | TRBJ2-3 | TRBV10-2 | - | TGCGCCAGCAGTGAACACGGACTAGCGGGCAGAGATACTCAGTATTTC | CASSEHGLAGRDTQYF
TRBD2 | TRBJ2-1 | TRBV6-6 | medium-sized | TGTGCCAGCAGTATACTAGCGGGGACTTACAATGAGCAGTTCTTC | CASSILAGTYNEQFF
- | TRBJ2-2 | TRBV10-1 | - | TGCGCCAGCAGTCCCGCGAACACCGGGGAGCTGTTTTTT | CASSPANTGELFF
TRBD2 | TRBJ2-7 | TRBV6-1 | - | TGTGCCAGCAGCGATACTAGCGGGAGGGCAAAGGACTACGAGCAGTACTTC | CASSDTSGRAKDYEQYF
TRBD1 | TRBJ2-1 | TRBV6-1 | medium-sized | TGTGCCAGCAGCGATGGACAGGTTGATGAGCAGTTCTTC | CASSDGQVDEQFF
- | TRBJ2-3 | TRBV6-1 | - | TGTGCCAGCAGTGATCGGGGGCTTTACACAGATACGCAGTATTTT | CASSDRGLYTDTQYF
- | TRBJ1-1 | TRBV6-5 | medium-sized | TGTGCCAGCGAGGAGGGGGGAGCTTTCTTT | CASEEGGAFF
- | TRBJ2-2 | TRBV6-1 | - | TGTGCCAGCAGGCGCACAGGGAACACCGGGGAGCTGTTTTTT | CASRRTGNTGELFF
TRBD2 | TRBJ2-3 | TRBV6-5 | many | TGTGCCAGCAGCCCTAGGACTAGCTTCTCAGATACGCAGTATTTT | CASSPRTSFSDTQYF
- | TRBJ2-1 | TRBV27 | once | TGTGCCAGCAGTTCAGGGCAAGACTCCTACAATGAGCAGTTCTTC | CASSSGQDSYNEQFF
- | TRBJ2-3 | TRBV6-1 | - | TGTGCGGGCAGTGACGATCTCGACCAAGGGACCCAGTATTTT | CAGSDDLDQGTQYF
TRBD2 | TRBJ2-1 | TRBV27 | - | TGTGCCAGCAGTGCACGGAGACTAGCGGGACTCAATGAGCAGTTCTTC | CASSARRLAGLNEQFF
- | TRBJ2-1 | TRBV10-1 | - | TGCGCCAGCAGTGGGACAGTCGATCAAGGGCCTAATGAGCAGTTCTTC | CASSGTVDQGPNEQFF
- | TRBJ2-5 | TRBV6-5 | - | TGTGCCAGCAGTTACAGGCGTCAACAAGAGACCCAGTACTTC | CASSYRRQQETQYF
- | TRBJ2-4 | TRBV18 | few | TGTGCCAGCACCCCTGGGGTAACCAAAAACATTCAGTACTTC | CASTPGVTKNIQYF
TRBD2 | TRBJ2-6 | TRBV6-1 | - | TGTGCCAGCAGCCTTAGCGGGAGTGGGGGAAACATCCTGTATTTC | CASSLSGSGGNILYF
TRBD2 | TRBJ2-1 | TRBV6-1 | - | TGTGCCAGCAGTGGCATCCCTGGGGGGGATGAGCAGTTCTTC | CASSGIPGGDEQFF
- | TRBJ2-2 | TRBV6-1 | - | TGTGCCAGCAGTGCCGGGATCACCGATAAGCTGTATTTT | CASSAGITDKLYF